This T cell receptor beta chain was found in a study of blood T cell repertoires in COVID-19. In the authors' methods: The authors estimated nucleated cell counts from reference gene primer amplification. TCRdb keeps only in-frame clones here, not all; method: immunoSEQ multiplex PCR. V, J and clone size were drawn from that table, and D and trimming were deduced from the DNA. The data hold around 440,000 clones, with about 91% observed a single time. CDR3 length: 13 amino acids. Trimming removed 2 bases at V and 5 bases at J, with 7 bases between. Germline lookup yields CDR1 SGHRS and CDR2 YFSETQ. The rearrangement uses TRBV5-1 and TRBJ1-4; D unresolved. The TCR comes from a woman in her forties or fifties with COVID-19, enrolled during active disease. The specimen sequenced was peripheral blood. Here the CDR3 reads CASSLEENEKLFF. As DNA, the CDR3 is TGCGCCAGCAGCTTAGAGGAGAATGAAAAACTGTTTTTT.